The next 10 T cell receptor beta chains were all read from a single sample in a study of T cells in Graves' hyperthyroidism and ophthalmopathy (dated by TCRdb to between 2019 and 2020). Library method: multiplex PCR. Sequencing relied on an Illumina HiSeq 2000. TCR beta CDR3 regions were amplified from RNA transcripts. For the first round of RT-PCR on the TCR CDR3, the HTBI primer set was used together with the Qiagen OneStep RT-PCR kit. The public reads were run again by TCRdb, first through fastp at Q25 and then through MiXCR, and only productive beta chains were kept. Entries are consolidated by CDR3 protein sequence, retaining the most common genes and DNA. For this sample there are about 380,000 distinct CDR3 sequences; over 11% appear just once. The ten largest clones add up to approximately 9.9% of the sample. Sequenced input: blood. The receptors were gathered from a woman aged 55-75 years with Graves' hyperthyroidism.

V gene TRBV20-1 combines with J gene TRBJ2-5, with 9 bases that match TRBD2. The CDR3 length is 18 residues. V lost 5 bases to trimming and J lost 0 bases; unmatched junction nucleotides: 16. CDR1 is DFQATT, CDR2 SNEGSKA, per germline (reference sequence). The CDR3 protein is CSASPGLAAGSYQETQYF. DNA of the CDR3: TGCAGTGCTTCCCCGGGACTAGCAGCAGGCTCCTACCAAGAGACCCAGTACTTC.

This clonotype was observed at least ten times. The chain couples TRBV5-1 to TRBJ2-1; TRBD2 matches at 11 bases. The CDR3 totals 15 residues. V lost 6 bases and J lost 1; bases outside the gene matches: 3. Germline V gene sequence: CDR1 SGHRS, CDR2 YFSETQ. The CDR3 DNA reads TGCGCCAGCACTTTAGCGGGAGGGTCCTACAATGAGCAGTTCTTC. Its protein is CASTLAGGSYNEQFF.

The rearrangement uses TRBV10-3 and TRBJ2-7; 9 bases fit TRBD1. The CDR3 is made up of 15 amino acids. Trimming took 4 bases from V and 2 from J; bases not matched to a gene: 6. The germline V gene encodes CDR1 ENHRY and CDR2 SYGVKD. Here the CDR3 reads CAISGQGGLAYEQYF. CDR3 DNA sequence: TGTGCCATCAGTGGACAGGGGGGCCTTGCCTACGAGCAGTACTTC.

Only a few counts were recorded for this clonotype. V gene TRBV18 combines with J gene TRBJ2-3; 8 bases line up with TRBD2. The germline gives CDR1 KGHSH, CDR2 LQKENI. Trimming at V came to 4 bases and at J to 4 bases, leaving 7 bases not matched to a gene. This CDR3 is built from 15 residues. This chain's CDR3 is CASSLRAGGPDTQYF. The CDR3 DNA sequence: TGTGCCAGCTCACTCCGGGCGGGAGGACCAGATACGCAGTATTTT.

Ten or more counts support this clonotype. The J gene is TRBJ2-7, the V gene TRBV5-1, with TRBD1 matching over 10 bases. With V trimmed by 5 bases and J by 0 bases, 14 bases remained unmatched. In germline, CDR1 is SGHRS, CDR2 YFSETQ. This CDR3 is built from 18 residues. This CDR3 is CASRSNGMTGGDSYEQYF. DNA for the CDR3: TGCGCCAGCAGATCAAACGGGATGACAGGGGGCGACTCCTACGAGCAGTACTTC.

This clonotype was detected many times. V is TRBV9 and J is TRBJ2-1, with 10 bases aligning to TRBD2. This CDR3 comprises 16 residues. From germline, CDR1 is SGDLS and CDR2 YYNGEE. Unmatched junction bases numbered 9, after V lost 0 bases and J lost 9 bases. In DNA form, the CDR3 reads TGTGCCAGCAGCGTAGATCCTAGCGGGAGTGGTGGTGAGCAGTTCTTC. This sequence encodes CASSVDPSGSGGEQFF. Full variable domain (rest looked up from reference TRBV9 and TRBJ2-1): DSGVTQTPKHLITATGQRVTLRCSPRSGDLSVYWYQQSLDQGLQFLIQYYNGEERAKGNILERFSAQQFPDLHSELNLSSLELGDSALYFCASSVDPSGSGGEQFFGPGTRLTVL.

This clonotype was detected many times. This rearrangement joins TRBV12-3 or TRBV12-4 to TRBJ2-3; D ambiguous. This CDR3 contains 11 residues. The germline V and J ends were trimmed by 6 bases and 4 bases, with 5 bases remaining between them. In DNA, the CDR3 is TGTGCCAGCAGACTGGCAGATACGCAGTATTTT. It yields the protein CASRLADTQYF.

Comments on this clonotype: A much larger clonotype is one base distant, so this may be a read error. V usage is TRBV28 and J usage is TRBJ1-1; D possibly corresponds to TRBD1 (6 bases). Germline V gene data show CDR1 as MDHEN and CDR2 as SYDVKM. The CDR3 runs to 14 residues. The germline V and J ends were trimmed by 7 bases and 2 bases, with 14 bases remaining between them. The CDR3 region has the DNA TGTGCCAGCAATACCGGACAGTCCAACACTGAAGCTTTCTTT. Its protein product is CASNTGQSNTEAFF.

This clonotype has a count of ten or more. The J gene is TRBJ1-4, the V gene TRBV15; no clear D gene. Trimming cost V 3 bases and J 6 bases, with 17 bases left between them. This CDR3 has 16 amino acids. Germline V lookup: CDR1 LNHNV, CDR2 YYDKDF (reference sequence). For the CDR3, the DNA is TGTGCCACCAGCAGCTGGACTGGCAGTATTTATGAAAAACTGTTTTTT. Residues: CATSSWTGSIYEKLFF.

This clonotype was detected many times. The V call is TRBV11-2, the J call TRBJ2-1; 14 bases agree with TRBD2. After removal of 5 bases from V and 6 bases from J, the junction contained 6 bases not matched to a gene. CDR1 is SGHAT and CDR2 is FQNNGV in the germline V gene. The CDR3 extends over 16 amino acids. CDR3 in amino acids: CASSKTTSGRANEQFF. CDR3 bases: TGTGCCAGCAGCAAGACGACTAGCGGGAGGGCCAATGAGCAGTTCTTC.